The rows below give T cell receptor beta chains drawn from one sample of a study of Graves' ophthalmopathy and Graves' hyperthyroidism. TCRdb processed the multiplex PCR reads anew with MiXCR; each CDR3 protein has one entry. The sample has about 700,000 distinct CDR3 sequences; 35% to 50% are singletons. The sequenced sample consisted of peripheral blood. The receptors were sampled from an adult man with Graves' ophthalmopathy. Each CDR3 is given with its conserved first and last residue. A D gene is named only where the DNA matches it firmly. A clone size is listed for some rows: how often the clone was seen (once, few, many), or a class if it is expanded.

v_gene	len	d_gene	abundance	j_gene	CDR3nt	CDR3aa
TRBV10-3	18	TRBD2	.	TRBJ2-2	TGTGCCCCCCGGGAAGAAGGGGCGGGACTAGCAAAGACCGGGGAGCTGTTTTTT	CAPREEGAGLAKTGELFF
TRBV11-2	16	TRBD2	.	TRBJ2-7	TGTGCCAGCAGCTCTTACGGGACTAGCGGGTCCTACGAGCAGTACTTC	CASSSYGTSGSYEQYF
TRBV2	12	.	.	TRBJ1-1	TGTGCCAGCAGCCGTACACGGGGTGAAGCTTTCTTT	CASSRTRGEAFF
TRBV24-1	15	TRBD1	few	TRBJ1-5	TGTGCCACCAGTGACCCACAGACAGGGTCTCAGCCCCAGCATTTT	CATSDPQTGSQPQHF
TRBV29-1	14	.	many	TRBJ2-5	TGCAGCGTTGAAGATCGCCGGACACCGGAGACCCAGTACTTC	CSVEDRRTPETQYF
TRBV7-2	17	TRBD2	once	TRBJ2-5	TGTGCCAGCAGCACGACCGGGACTAGCGGGAGTGGAGAGACCCAGTACTTC	CASSTTGTSGSGETQYF
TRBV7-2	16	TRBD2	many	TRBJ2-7	TGTGCCAGCAGCCGTTACGGGGTAGCGGGAGTAGACGAGCAGTACTTC	CASSRYGVAGVDEQYF
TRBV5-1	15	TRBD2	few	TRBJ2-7	TGCGCCAGCAGCTTGGCCCAGGGAGGGATCAACGAGCAGTACTTC	CASSLAQGGINEQYF
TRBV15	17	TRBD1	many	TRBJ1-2	TGTGCCACCAGCAGAGGAACAGGGGCTAGAGCTAACTATGGCTACACCTTC	CATSRGTGARANYGYTF
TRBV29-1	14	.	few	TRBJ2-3	TGCAGCGTTGCCGCCGTAACAGAAGCAGATACGCAGTATTTT	CSVAAVTEADTQYF
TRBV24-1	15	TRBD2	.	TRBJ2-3	TGTGCCACCACCCCAGCGGGAGGCCAGCCAGATACGCAGTATTTT	CATTPAGGQPDTQYF
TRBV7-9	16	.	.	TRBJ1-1	TGTGCCAGCAGCTTACCCCAGGGGCAAATGAAGACTGAAGCTTTCTTT	CASSLPQGQMKTEAFF
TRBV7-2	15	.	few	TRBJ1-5	TGTGCCAGCAGCTTAGTTACAGGGAATAATCAGCCCCAGCATTTT	CASSLVTGNNQPQHF
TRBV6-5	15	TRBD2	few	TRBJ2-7	TGTGCCAGCGCTAGCGGCCCGGACGGCTCCTACGAGCAGTACTTC	CASASGPDGSYEQYF
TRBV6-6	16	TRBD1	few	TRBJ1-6	TGTGCCAGCAGTGACGGATGGACAGGGCCGAATTCACCCCTCCACTTT	CASSDGWTGPNSPLHF
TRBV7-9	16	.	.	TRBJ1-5	TGTGCCAGCAGGCCACAGGGAGGGGGTTTCGGTCAGCCCCAGCATTTT	CASRPQGGGFGQPQHF
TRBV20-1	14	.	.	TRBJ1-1	TGCAGTGTCAGGTCAGGAAAGGGGAACACTGAAGCTTTCTTT	CSVRSGKGNTEAFF